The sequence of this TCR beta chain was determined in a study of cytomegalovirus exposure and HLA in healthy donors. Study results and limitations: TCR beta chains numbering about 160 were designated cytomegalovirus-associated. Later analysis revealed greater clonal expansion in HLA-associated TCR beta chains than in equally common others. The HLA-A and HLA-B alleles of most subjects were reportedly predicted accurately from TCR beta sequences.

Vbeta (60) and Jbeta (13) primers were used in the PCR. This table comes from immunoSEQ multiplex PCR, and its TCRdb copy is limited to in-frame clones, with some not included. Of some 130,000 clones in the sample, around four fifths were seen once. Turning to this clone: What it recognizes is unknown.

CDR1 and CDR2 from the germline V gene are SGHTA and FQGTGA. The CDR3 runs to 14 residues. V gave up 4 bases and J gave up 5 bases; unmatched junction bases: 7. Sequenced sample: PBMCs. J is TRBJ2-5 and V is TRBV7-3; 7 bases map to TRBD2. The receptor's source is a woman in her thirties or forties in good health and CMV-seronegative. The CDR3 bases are TGTGCCAGCAGCTCCTCGGGGGGTAGGGAGACCCAGTACTTC. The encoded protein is CASSSSGGRETQYF.